The clone carrying this T cell receptor (beta chain) was observed a few times. Antigen unknown. This specimen comes from a study of T cell repertoires in cytomegalovirus infection. About the research overall: Signatures in public TCR beta sequences pointed to both CMV infection and matching HLA type.

Study outcomes and limitations: What dominated the ex vivo response were HLA-C-restricted CMV-specific TCR beta clonotypes.

Losses at the gene ends were 5 bases for V and 3 bases for J; bases not matched to a gene: 4. There are 15 residues in the CDR3. Germline V gene sequence: CDR1 MNHNS, CDR2 SASEGT. MiXCR was run by TCRdb on the reads, yielding one entry per CDR3 protein. The sample yields approximately 30,000 distinct CDR3 sequences, around 19% seen once. The rearrangement links TRBV6-1 to TRBJ2-2, with 9 bases aligning to TRBD2. Specimen: CD8+ T cells from cultured PBMCs, collected from culture after CMV antigen stimulation. This TCR was recovered from a human donor in good health (CMV status not recorded). Some clones in this sample may be carry-over from other donors' samples. For the CDR3, the DNA is TGTGCCAGCAGTTTAGCGGGAGTGTACACCGGGGAGCTGTTTTTT. Amino acids: CASSLAGVYTGELFF.